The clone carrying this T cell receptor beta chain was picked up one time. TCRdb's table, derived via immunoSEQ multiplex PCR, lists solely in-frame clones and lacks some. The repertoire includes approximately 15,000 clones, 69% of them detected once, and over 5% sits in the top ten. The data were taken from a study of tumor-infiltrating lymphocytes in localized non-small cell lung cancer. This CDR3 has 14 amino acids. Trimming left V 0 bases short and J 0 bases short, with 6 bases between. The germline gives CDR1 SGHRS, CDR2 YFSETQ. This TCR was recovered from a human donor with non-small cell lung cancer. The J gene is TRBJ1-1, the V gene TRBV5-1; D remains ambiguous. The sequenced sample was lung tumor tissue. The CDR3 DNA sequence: TGCGCCAGCAGCTTGGGAGGGATGAACACTGAAGCTTTCTTT. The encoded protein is CASSLGGMNTEAFF. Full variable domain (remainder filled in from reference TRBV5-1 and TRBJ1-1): KAGVTQTPRYLIKTRGQQVTLSCSPISGHRSVSWYQQTPGQGLQFLFEYFSETQRNKGNFPGRFSGRQFSNSRSEMNVSTLELGDSALYLCASSLGGMNTEAFFGQGTRLTVV.